The clone carrying this T cell receptor beta chain has just a few counts. The data originate from a study of blood T cells in healthy people across ages. Study summary: About one barcoded TCR beta cDNA was captured per two T cells.

Together with a sample-barcoded 5' primer, a J-beta primer mix was included in a second PCR lasting about 7 to 11 cycles. From the 5' RACE reads, TCRdb called clonotypes with MiXCR, one entry per CDR3 protein. The sample records some 1.5 million distinct CDR3 sequences, approximately 43% being singletons. The J segment lost 0 bases and the V segment lost 0 bases, leaving 7 bases of the junction unmatched. Per germline, CDR1 KGHSH and CDR2 LQKENI. This CDR3 is 17 amino acids long. The clonotype originates from a woman aged 18-29 years in good health. The chain recombines TRBV18 with TRBJ2-5, with TRBD2 matching over 7 bases. Source material: blood. The CDR3 nucleotides read TGTGCCAGCTCACCACCGAGCGGGGATAAGGACCAAGAGACCCAGTACTTC. It is translated as CASSPPSGDKDQETQYF.